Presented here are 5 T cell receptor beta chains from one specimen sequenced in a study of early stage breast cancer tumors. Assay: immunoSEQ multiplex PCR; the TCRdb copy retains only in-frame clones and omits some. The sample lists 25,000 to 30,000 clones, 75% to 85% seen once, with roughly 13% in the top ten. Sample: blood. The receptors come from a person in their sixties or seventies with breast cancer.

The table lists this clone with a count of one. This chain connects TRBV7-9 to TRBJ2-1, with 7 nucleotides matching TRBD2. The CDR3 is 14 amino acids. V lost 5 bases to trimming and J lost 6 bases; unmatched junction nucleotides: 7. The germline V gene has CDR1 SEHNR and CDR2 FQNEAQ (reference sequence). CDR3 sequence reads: CASSRGERGNEQFF. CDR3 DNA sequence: TGTGCCAGCAGCCGGGGGGAGAGGGGCAATGAGCAGTTCTTC.

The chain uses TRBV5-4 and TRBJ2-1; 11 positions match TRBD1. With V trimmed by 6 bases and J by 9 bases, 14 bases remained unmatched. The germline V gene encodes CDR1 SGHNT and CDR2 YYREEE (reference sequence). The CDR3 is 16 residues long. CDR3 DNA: TGTGCCAGCACCCTAACCGGGACAGGGGGGCTCGGTGAGCAGTTCTTC. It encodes CASTLTGTGGLGEQFF.

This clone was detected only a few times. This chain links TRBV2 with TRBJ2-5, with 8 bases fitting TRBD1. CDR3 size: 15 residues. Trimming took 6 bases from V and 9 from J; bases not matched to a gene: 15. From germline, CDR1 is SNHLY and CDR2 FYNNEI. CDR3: CASSSRTTGERAQYF. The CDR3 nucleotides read TGTGCCAGCAGCTCCCGCACGACAGGGGAGCGGGCCCAGTACTTC.

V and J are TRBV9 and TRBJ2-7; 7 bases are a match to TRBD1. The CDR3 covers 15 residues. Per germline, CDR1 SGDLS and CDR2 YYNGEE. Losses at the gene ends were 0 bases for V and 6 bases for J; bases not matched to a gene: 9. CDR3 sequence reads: CASSVGGGTGAEQYF. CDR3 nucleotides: TGTGCCAGCAGCGTAGGGGGTGGAACAGGGGCCGAGCAGTACTTC. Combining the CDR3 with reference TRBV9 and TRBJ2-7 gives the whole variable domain DSGVTQTPKHLITATGQRVTLRCSPRSGDLSVYWYQQSLDQGLQFLIQYYNGEERAKGNILERFSAQQFPDLHSELNLSSLELGDSALYFCASSVGGGTGAEQYFGPGTRLTVT.

In DNA, the CDR3 is TGTGCCAGTAGTACCCTAAATAGCAATCAGCCCCAGCATTTT. It is translated as CASSTLNSNQPQHF. This sequence joins TRBV19 and TRBJ1-5; D remains ambiguous. Trimming cost V 4 bases and J 0 bases, with 7 bases left between them. CDR3 length: 14 residues. Germline assignment: CDR1 LNHDA and CDR2 SQIVND (reference sequence).